This entry describes one T cell receptor beta chain. Its antigen is not identified. This sample includes further DNA sequences coding for the same CDR3. These data originate in a study of shared clonotypes between healthy human individuals. Whole-study findings and limits: Rarefaction demonstrated incomplete sorted-subset sequencing despite large depth.

Several immunoSEQ plates held equal portions of the genomic DNA taken from each subset. Sorted-subset replicate PCR reactions contained 200 ng DNA, corresponding to some 29,000 T cell genomes. Assay used: immunoSEQ multiplex PCR; TCRdb lists only in-frame clones, some missing. In the table there are some 2 million clones, 85% to 95% of which are singletons. V lost 2 bases to trimming and J lost 1 base, with 5 bases between them. Germline loops: CDR1 MDHEN, CDR2 SYDVKM. This CDR3 spans 13 amino acids. Sequenced: naive CD4+ T cells sorted from blood. The subset denotes: CD45RA+ positively selected. V and J are TRBV28 and TRBJ1-2; D gene uncertain. This clonotype was sampled from a man aged 18 to 29 in good health. CDR3 sequence: CASSLRGNYGYTF. The CDR3 region has the DNA TGTGCCAGCAGTTTACGGGGTAACTATGGCTACACCTTC.